This T cell receptor (beta chain) is from a study of CD8+ T cells in alopecia areata. Study information: Each of the treated patients was given oral tofacitinib, 5 to 10 mg twice daily, for moderate-to-severe alopecia areata.

Study-level results: Higher clonality than in normal scalp was seen in lesional scalp, especially alopecia totalis/universalis. Scalp sequencing captures resident alphabeta T cells of normal skin too.

J lost 5 bases, V lost 1 base, and 12 bases had no gene match. CDR1 and CDR2 (germline): SGHNT, YYREEE (reference sequence). There are 17 residues in the CDR3. About this clone: What it binds is not known.

RNA extraction was followed by reverse transcription into cDNA, which acted as the sequencing template. The protocol was immunoSEQ multiplex PCR, while the TCRdb copy is restricted to in-frame clones and leaves out a portion. The repertoire includes approximately 66,000 clones, under 75% of them detected once, and approximately 19% sits in the top ten. The investigators collected lesional scalp punch biopsies and peripheral blood from alopecia areata patients. Material: CD8+ T cells sorted from blood, obtained at week 0. J is TRBJ2-5 and V is TRBV5-4, with TRBD1 matching over 9 bases. The sequence derives from a human donor with alopecia areata. As DNA, the CDR3 is TGTGCCAGCAGCTTGATACCCCGGGACAGGGAGGGGGAGACCCAGTACTTC. Translated, it gives CASSLIPRDREGETQYF. Full variable domain (remainder filled in from reference TRBV5-4 and TRBJ2-5): ETGVTQSPTHLIKTRGQQVTLRCSSQSGHNTVSWYQQALGQGPQFIFQYYREEENGRGNFPPRFSGLQFPNYSSELNVNALELDDSALYLCASSLIPRDREGETQYFGPGTRLLVL.